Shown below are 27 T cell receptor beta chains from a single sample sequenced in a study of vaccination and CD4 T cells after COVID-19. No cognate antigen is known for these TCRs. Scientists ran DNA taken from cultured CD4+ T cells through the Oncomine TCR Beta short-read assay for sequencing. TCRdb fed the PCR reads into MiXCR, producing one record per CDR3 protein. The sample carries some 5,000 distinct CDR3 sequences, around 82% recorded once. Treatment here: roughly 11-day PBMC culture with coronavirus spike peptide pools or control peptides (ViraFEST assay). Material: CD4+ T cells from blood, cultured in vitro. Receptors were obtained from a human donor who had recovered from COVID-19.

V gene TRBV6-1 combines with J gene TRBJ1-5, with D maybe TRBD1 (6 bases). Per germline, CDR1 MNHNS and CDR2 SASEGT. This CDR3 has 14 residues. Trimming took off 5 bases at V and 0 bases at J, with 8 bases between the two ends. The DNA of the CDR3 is TGTGCCAGCAGTCAGGGGAGTAGCAATCAGCCCCAGCATTTT. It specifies CASSQGSSNQPQHF.

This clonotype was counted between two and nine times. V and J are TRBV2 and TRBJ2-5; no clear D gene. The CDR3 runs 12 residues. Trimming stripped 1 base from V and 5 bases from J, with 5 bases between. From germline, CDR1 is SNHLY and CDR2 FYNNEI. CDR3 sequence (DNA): TGTGCCAGCAGTGAAGGCCCGGAGACCCAGTACTTC. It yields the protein CASSEGPETQYF.

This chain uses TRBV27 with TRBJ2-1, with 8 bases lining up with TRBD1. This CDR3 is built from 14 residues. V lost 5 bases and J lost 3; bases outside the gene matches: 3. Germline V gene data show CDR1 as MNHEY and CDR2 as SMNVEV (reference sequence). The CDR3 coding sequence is TGTGCCAGCAGTCCCAGGGGGCTCTACAATGAGCAGTTCTTC. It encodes CASSPRGLYNEQFF.

The CDR3 nucleotides read TGTGCCAGCAGGGGGGCGGGGGGCGCAACCTATGGCTACACCTTC. Protein product: CASRGAGGATYGYTF. J is TRBJ1-2 and V is TRBV27; D may be TRBD1 (6 bases). This CDR3 comprises 15 residues. Germline V CDR1 and CDR2: MNHEY, SMNVEV (reference sequence). V lost 6 bases to trimming and J lost 4 bases, with 18 bases between them.

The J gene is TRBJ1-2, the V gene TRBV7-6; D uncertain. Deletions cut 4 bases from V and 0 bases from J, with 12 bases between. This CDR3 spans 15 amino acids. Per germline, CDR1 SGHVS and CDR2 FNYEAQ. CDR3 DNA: TGTGCCAGCAGCTCAAAAAGCTCTCCTAACTATGGCTACACCTTC. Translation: CASSSKSSPNYGYTF.

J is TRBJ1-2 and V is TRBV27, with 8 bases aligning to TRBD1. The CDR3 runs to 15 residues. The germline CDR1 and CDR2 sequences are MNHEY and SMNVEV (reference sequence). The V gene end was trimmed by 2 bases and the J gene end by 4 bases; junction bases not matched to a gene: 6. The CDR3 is CASSLKGTGSYGYTF. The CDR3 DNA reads TGTGCCAGCAGTTTAAAAGGGACAGGAAGCTATGGCTACACCTTC.

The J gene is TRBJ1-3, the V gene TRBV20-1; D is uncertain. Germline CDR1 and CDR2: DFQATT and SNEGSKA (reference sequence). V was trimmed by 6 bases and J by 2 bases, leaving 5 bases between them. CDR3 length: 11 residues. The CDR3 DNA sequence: TGCAGTGCCAGACCTGGAAACACCATATATTTT. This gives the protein CSARPGNTIYF.

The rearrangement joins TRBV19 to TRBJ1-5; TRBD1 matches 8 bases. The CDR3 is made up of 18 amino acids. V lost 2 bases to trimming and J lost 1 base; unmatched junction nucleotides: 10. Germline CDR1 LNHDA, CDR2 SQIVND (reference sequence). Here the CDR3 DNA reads TGTGCCAGTAGTATATTGACTCAGGGGGCGGGGAGCAATCAGCCCCAGCATTTT. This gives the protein CASSILTQGAGSNQPQHF.

The DNA for the CDR3 is TGCAGTGCTAGAGAGCGGACAGGGAGCCAGCCCCAGCATTTT. Translation gives CSARERTGSQPQHF. The rearrangement links TRBV20-1 to TRBJ1-5, with 8 bases fitting TRBD1. Germline V gene sequence: CDR1 DFQATT, CDR2 SNEGSKA (reference sequence). V lost 0 bases, J lost 7 bases, and 5 bases stayed unmatched. The CDR3 length is 14 residues.

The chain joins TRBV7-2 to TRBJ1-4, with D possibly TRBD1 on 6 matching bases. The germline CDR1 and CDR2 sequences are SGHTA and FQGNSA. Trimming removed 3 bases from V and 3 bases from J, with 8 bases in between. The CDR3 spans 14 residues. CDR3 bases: TGTGCCAGCAGCTTGGGGGCCTCTAATGAAAAACTGTTTTTT. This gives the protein CASSLGASNEKLFF.

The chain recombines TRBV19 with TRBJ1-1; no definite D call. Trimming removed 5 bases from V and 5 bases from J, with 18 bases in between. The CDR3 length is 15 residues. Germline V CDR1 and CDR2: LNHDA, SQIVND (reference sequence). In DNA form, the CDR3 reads TGTGCCAGTAGTGCAAATGCAGGAAGTTCGACTGAAGCTTTCTTT. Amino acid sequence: CASSANAGSSTEAFF.

The CDR3 reads CASRTTEGRNYGYTF. DNA for the CDR3: TGTGCCAGCAGAACGACAGAAGGACGAAACTATGGCTACACCTTC. The chain has TRBV6-1 and TRBJ1-2; maybe TRBD1 (5 bases). In germline, CDR1 is MNHNS, CDR2 SASEGT. V lost 6 bases and J 2 bases, leaving 16 bases between the germline ends. The CDR3 contains 15 residues.

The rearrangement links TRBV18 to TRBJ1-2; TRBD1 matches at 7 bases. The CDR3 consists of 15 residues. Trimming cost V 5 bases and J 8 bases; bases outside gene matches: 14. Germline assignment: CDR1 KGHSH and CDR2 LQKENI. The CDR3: CASSARQTGLRGYTF. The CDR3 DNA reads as TGTGCCAGCTCAGCACGCCAGACAGGGCTCAGGGGCTACACCTTC.

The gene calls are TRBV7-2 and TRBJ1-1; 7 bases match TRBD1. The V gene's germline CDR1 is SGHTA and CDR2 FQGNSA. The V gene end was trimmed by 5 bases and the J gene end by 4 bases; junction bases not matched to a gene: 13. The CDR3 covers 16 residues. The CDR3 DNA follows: TGTGCCAGCAGCCTCCCCGGGAGGGGGCAGGGCACTGAAGCTTTCTTT. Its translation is CASSLPGRGQGTEAFF.

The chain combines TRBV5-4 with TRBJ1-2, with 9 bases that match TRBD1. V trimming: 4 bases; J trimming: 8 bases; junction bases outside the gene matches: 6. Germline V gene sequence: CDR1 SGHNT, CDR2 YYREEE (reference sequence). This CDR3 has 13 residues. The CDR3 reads CASSQTGGGGYTF. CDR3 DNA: TGTGCCAGCAGCCAGACAGGGGGGGGAGGCTACACCTTC.

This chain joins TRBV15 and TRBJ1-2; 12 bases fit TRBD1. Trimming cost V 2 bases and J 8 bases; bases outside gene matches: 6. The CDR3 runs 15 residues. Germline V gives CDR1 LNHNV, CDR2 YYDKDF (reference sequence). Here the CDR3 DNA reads TGTGCCACCAGCAGACCGGGACAGGGGGCGAGGGGCTACACCTTC. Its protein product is CATSRPGQGARGYTF. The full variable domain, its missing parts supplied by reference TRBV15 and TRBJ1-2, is DAMVIQNPRYQVTQFGKPVTLSCSQTLNHNVMYWYQQKSSQAPKLLFHYYDKDFNNEADTPDNFQSRRPNTSFCFLDIRSPGLGDTAMYLCATSRPGQGARGYTFGSGTRLTVV.

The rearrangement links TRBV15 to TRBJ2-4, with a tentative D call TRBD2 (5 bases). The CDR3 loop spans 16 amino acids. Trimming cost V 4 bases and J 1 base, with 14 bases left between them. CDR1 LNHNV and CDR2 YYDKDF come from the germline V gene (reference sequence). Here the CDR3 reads CATSNRRWEAKNIQYF. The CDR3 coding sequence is TGTGCCACCAGCAACCGACGTTGGGAGGCCAAAAACATTCAGTACTTC.

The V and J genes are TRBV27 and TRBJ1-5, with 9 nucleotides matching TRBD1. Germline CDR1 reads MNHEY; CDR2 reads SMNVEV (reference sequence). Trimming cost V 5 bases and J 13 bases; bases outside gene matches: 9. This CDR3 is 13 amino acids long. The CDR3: CASSLQGTGRQHF. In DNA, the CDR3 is TGTGCCAGCAGTCTACAGGGGACAGGGAGACAGCATTTT.

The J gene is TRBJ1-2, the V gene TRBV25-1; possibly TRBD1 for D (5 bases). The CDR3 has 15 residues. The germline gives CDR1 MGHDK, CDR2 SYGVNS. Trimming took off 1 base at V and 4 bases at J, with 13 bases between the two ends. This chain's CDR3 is CASSESTVLGYGYTF. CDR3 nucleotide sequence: TGTGCCAGCAGTGAATCGACAGTCCTGGGCTATGGCTACACCTTC.

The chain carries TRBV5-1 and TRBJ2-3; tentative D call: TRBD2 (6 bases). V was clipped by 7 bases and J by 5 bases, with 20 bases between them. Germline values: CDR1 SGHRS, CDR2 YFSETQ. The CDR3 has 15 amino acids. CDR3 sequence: CASGRPGTREDTQYF. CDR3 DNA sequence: TGCGCCAGCGGCAGACCGGGGACTCGGGAAGATACGCAGTATTTT.

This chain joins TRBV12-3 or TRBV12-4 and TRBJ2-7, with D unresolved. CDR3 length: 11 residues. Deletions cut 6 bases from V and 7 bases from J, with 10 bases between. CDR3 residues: CASRRVGEQYF. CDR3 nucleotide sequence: TGTGCCAGCAGGCGAGTGGGGGAGCAGTACTTC.

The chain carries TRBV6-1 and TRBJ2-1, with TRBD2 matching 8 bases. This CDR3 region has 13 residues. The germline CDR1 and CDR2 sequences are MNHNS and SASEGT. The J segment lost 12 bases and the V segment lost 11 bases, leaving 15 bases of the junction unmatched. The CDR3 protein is CAGEGVAGNRQFF. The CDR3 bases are TGTGCCGGCGAGGGGGTAGCGGGGAACCGGCAGTTCTTC.

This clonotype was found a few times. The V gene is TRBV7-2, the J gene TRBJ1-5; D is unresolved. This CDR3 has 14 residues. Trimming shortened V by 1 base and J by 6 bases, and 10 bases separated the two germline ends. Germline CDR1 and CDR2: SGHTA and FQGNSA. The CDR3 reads CASSLEGGSQPQHF. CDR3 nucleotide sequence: TGTGCCAGCAGCTTAGAGGGTGGGTCTCAGCCCCAGCATTTT.

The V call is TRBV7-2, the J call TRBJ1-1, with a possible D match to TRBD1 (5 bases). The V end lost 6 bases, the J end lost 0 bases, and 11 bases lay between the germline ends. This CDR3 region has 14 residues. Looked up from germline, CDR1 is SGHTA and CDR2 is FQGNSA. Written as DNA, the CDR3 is TGTGCCAGCAGGCAATCCAGGGTGAACACTGAAGCTTTCTTT. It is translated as CASRQSRVNTEAFF.

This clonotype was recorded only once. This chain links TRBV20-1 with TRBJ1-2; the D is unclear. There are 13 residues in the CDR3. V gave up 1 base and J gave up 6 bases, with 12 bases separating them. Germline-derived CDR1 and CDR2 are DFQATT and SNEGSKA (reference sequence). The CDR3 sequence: CSARVVGLDGYTF. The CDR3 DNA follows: TGCAGTGCTAGAGTAGTCGGGTTGGATGGCTACACCTTC.

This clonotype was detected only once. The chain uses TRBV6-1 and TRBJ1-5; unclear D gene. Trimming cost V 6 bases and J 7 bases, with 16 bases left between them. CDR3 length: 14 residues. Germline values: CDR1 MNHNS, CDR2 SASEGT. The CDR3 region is CASRKDDGGQPQHF. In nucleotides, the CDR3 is TGTGCCAGCAGGAAGGACGACGGCGGGCAGCCCCAGCATTTT.

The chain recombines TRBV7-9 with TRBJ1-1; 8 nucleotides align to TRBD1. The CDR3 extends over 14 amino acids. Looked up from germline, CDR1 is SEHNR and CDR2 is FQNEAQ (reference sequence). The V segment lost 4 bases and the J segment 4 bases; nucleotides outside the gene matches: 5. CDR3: CASSYGQGSTEAFF. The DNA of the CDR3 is TGTGCCAGCAGCTACGGACAGGGATCCACTGAAGCTTTCTTT.